Described below is a single T cell receptor (beta chain) sequence and its context. Its antigen remains undetermined. The record has no base qualities; no much larger clone is one base away. The data derive from a study of blood T cell repertoires in COVID-19 (TCRdb year 2020). Background on the whole study: Collaborator samples came from the United States, Italy and Spain and covered acute and convalescent phases of COVID-19. The repertoires were made available in a free public database intended to serve as a resource for research on the immune response to SARS-CoV-2. The sample metadata nearly always contained a de-identified subject ID, COVID-19 status, age in years and sex. The prospective study material was composed of cDNA or gDNA derived from T cells, B-cell-depleted T cells, or PBMCs. Where HLA class I and class II types were available, the types were taken from metadata supplied by the sample provider, not from assay-based typing. The samples were drawn from two sources: the first 160 participants of the ongoing ImmuneRACE study, and over 1,000 subjects contributed by 6 global collaborators. Subjects who had been exposed to COVID-19, were actively infected with it, or had recovered from it provided the deeply sampled blood TCRbeta repertoires that made up the dataset.

Beyond this particular receptor, the publication reports: How much clinical and demographic metadata was included differed by source and by participant, and the metadata was provided uncurated.

Its CDR3 holds 13 amino acids, cysteine through phenylalanine. Just the 39-base CDR3 DNA is kept, in frame starting at base 1. V and J lose 1 base and 14 bases, and a span of 16 bases separates them. CDR1 and CDR2 were assigned from the germline V gene as MNHNS and SASEGT. TCRbeta CDR3 regions were amplified from genomic DNA by means of the immunoSEQ Assay, a bias-controlled multiplex PCR. The paper's processing steps were these. The number of nucleated cells in each sample was estimated by amplification of reference gene primers within the assay. To quantify the absolute abundance of each unique TCRbeta CDR3 rearrangement, sequence reads were collapsed and filtered. Productive Simpson clonality was computed per sample as the square root of Simpson's diversity index over productive rearrangements. The table comes from immuneACCESS by way of TCRdb, which keeps in-frame sequences with V and J called. Part of the clones is missing from these tables; in studies checked, under half for an unresolved V gene and the rest for unknown reasons. The D gene and trimming were derived from the DNA, and the V and J assignments and clone size from that table. The sample has 310,000 or so clones on record, around 86% of them singletons. The ten largest clonotypes hold 1% of the sample.

Each collaborating institution followed its own protocols to collect whole blood in K2EDTA tubes. For TCRbeta analysis, collaborators shipped samples as frozen whole blood, isolated PBMCs, or DNA extracted from either of those sample types. The TCR originated in a man aged 50-59 years with active or convalescent COVID-19. Sequences were obtained from peripheral blood. The chain is assembled from TRBV6-1 and TRBJ2-3; the D gene is perhaps TRBD1, from 7 matching bases. The nucleotide sequence reads TGTGCCAGCAGTGAAGGGAGGGACAGCAGTGCGTATTTT. It specifies CASSEGRDSSAYF.